These 30 T cell receptor beta chains came from one sample sequenced in a study of cytomegalovirus exposure and HLA in healthy donors. In the PCR, 60 Vbeta and 13 Jbeta primers were used. Repertoires were generated with immunoSEQ multiplex PCR, while TCRdb's copy carries only in-frame clones and drops some. Of 70,000 to 85,000 clones in the sample, over 60% were seen once. Specimen: PBMCs. All receptors derive from a male donor in good health and CMV-seropositive.

V is TRBV15 and J is TRBJ1-5; D is ambiguous. The germline V and J ends were trimmed by 8 bases and 6 bases, with 11 bases remaining between them. CDR1 LNHNV and CDR2 YYDKDF come from the germline V gene (reference sequence). CDR3 size: 12 residues. CDR3 nucleotide sequence: TGTGCCACCTCCCCAGGAAGTCAGCCCCAGCATTTT. This sequence encodes CATSPGSQPQHF. The whole variable domain, filled in from reference TRBV15 and TRBJ1-5, reads DAMVIQNPRYQVTQFGKPVTLSCSQTLNHNVMYWYQQKSSQAPKLLFHYYDKDFNNEADTPDNFQSRRPNTSFCFLDIRSPGLGDTAMYLCATSPGSQPQHFGDGTRLSIL.

The V call is TRBV7-9, the J call TRBJ1-5; the D is unclear. Trimming removed 5 bases at V and 1 base at J, with 3 bases between. CDR1 is SEHNR, CDR2 FQNEAQ, per germline (reference sequence). The CDR3 is 12 residues long. Here the CDR3 DNA reads TGTGCCAGCAGCGCGAGCAATCAGCCCCAGCATTTT. Translating it yields CASSASNQPQHF.

V and J are TRBV29-1 and TRBJ1-2; the D gene is possibly TRBD1 (5 bases). V was pared by 4 bases and J by 7 bases, with 16 bases between. CDR1 is SQVTM and CDR2 is ANQGSEA in the germline V gene. CDR3 length: 13 amino acids. CDR3 residues: CSVVNPRDTGYTF. The CDR3 DNA reads as TGCAGCGTTGTCAACCCCAGGGATACTGGCTACACCTTC. The whole variable domain, remainder taken from reference TRBV29-1 and TRBJ1-2, is SAVISQKPSRDICQRGTSLTIQCQVDSQVTMMFWYRQQPGQSLTLIATANQGSEATYESGFVIDKFPISRPNLTFSTLTVSNMSPEDSSIYLCSVVNPRDTGYTFGSGTRLTVV.

This sequence joins TRBV25-1 and TRBJ2-1; 9 bases are a match to TRBD1. In germline, CDR1 is MGHDK, CDR2 SYGVNS. This CDR3 is 15 amino acids long. J was trimmed by 5 bases and V by 6 bases; bases with no gene match: 8. DNA of the CDR3: TGTGCCAGCAGATTGGGGACAGGGCCCAACAATGAGCAGTTCTTC. This translates into CASRLGTGPNNEQFF.

This chain uses TRBV2 with TRBJ2-2, with a tentative D call TRBD1 (6 bases). The CDR3 loop spans 16 amino acids. V lost 4 bases, J lost 7 bases, and 19 bases lay in between. The germline V gene has CDR1 SNHLY and CDR2 FYNNEI. DNA for the CDR3: TGTGCCAGCAGTGGCCACGCGGCGAGGGACATCGGGGAGCTGTTTTTT. Its protein product is CASSGHAARDIGELFF.

J is TRBJ2-3 and V is TRBV7-6, with a tentative D call TRBD2 (5 bases). The CDR3 covers 13 residues. The V gene lost 5 bases and the J gene lost 3 bases, with 9 bases spanning the gap. CDR1 SGHVS and CDR2 FNYEAQ come from the germline V gene. The CDR3 nucleotides read TGTGCCAGCAGCCTGGACTGGACAGATACGCAGTATTTT. Translated, it gives CASSLDWTDTQYF.

The chain links TRBV6-1 to TRBJ1-5, with D tentatively TRBD1 (6 bases). Germline values: CDR1 MNHNS, CDR2 SASEGT. Deletions cut 4 bases from V and 7 bases from J, with 20 bases between. This CDR3 is built from 16 residues. CDR3 loop: CASSGGAGAAGQPQHF. CDR3 sequence (DNA): TGTGCCAGCAGTGGAGGGGCGGGGGCCGCGGGCCAGCCCCAGCATTTT.

J is TRBJ2-7 and V is TRBV7-3; no clear D gene. Trimming took off 1 base at V and 3 bases at J, with 7 bases between the two ends. CDR1 and CDR2 (germline): SGHTA, FQGTGA. CDR3 length equals 13 residues. CDR3 loop: CASSLISGYEQYF. The CDR3 DNA reads as TGTGCCAGCAGCTTAATTAGTGGCTACGAGCAGTACTTC.

V is TRBV30 and J is TRBJ1-1; TRBD1 aligns across 7 bases. CDR3 length equals 15 residues. Germline CDR1 reads GTSNPN; CDR2 reads SVGIG (reference sequence). Trimming at V came to 2 bases and at J to 5 bases, leaving 11 bases not matched to a gene. CDR3 DNA: TGTGCCTGGAGTCTAATCCACAGGGGATGGACTGAAGCTTTCTTT. Translation: CAWSLIHRGWTEAFF.

V gene TRBV28 combines with J gene TRBJ1-5; no firm D call. CDR1 MDHEN and CDR2 SYDVKM come from the germline V gene. The V gene lost 4 bases and the J gene lost 2 bases, with 12 bases spanning the gap. The CDR3 totals 15 residues. The CDR3 nucleotides read TGTGCCAGCAGTTACCCGGGGAGGGGCAATCAGCCCCAGCATTTT. Amino acid sequence: CASSYPGRGNQPQHF.

The V call is TRBV18, the J call TRBJ1-1; no clear D. Trimming removed 4 bases at V and 3 bases at J, with 12 bases between. Germline assignment: CDR1 KGHSH and CDR2 LQKENI. The CDR3 is 14 residues long. The CDR3 loop is CASSQSPTHTEAFF. DNA for the CDR3: TGTGCCAGCTCACAATCACCGACACACACTGAAGCTTTCTTT.

V gene TRBV7-2 combines with J gene TRBJ1-1, with D tentatively TRBD1 (5 bases). V dropped 6 bases and J dropped 3 bases, with 11 bases sitting between them. The CDR3 extends over 13 amino acids. CDR1 is SGHTA and CDR2 is FQGNSA in the germline V gene. Written as DNA, the CDR3 is TGTGCCAGCAGTACGGGGGGAGACACTGAAGCTTTCTTT. This codes for CASSTGGDTEAFF.

The chain carries TRBV9 and TRBJ2-7, with 8 positions matching TRBD2. The CDR3 consists of 15 residues. Looked up from germline, CDR1 is SGDLS and CDR2 is YYNGEE. V was clipped by 0 bases and J by 6 bases; unmatched bases: 8. CDR3 coding DNA: TGTGCCAGCAGCGTAGGAGGAGGGACTAGGCCCGAGCAGTACTTC. It specifies CASSVGGGTRPEQYF.

This clone was detected only a few times. The CDR3 sequence: CASSSSGTSGTEQYF. CDR3 nucleotide sequence: TGTGCCAGCAGCTCCTCCGGGACTAGCGGGACTGAGCAGTACTTC. The V gene is TRBV7-6, the J gene TRBJ2-7; the match to TRBD2 covers 13 bases. With V trimmed by 4 bases and J by 7 bases, 7 bases remained unmatched. The CDR3 extends over 15 amino acids. Germline CDR1 reads SGHVS; CDR2 reads FNYEAQ.

The gene calls are TRBV5-6 and TRBJ1-1; possibly TRBD1 for D (6 bases). This CDR3 is 13 amino acids long. The germline V gene encodes CDR1 SGHDT and CDR2 YYEEEE. Deletions cut 3 bases from V and 7 bases from J, with 13 bases between. CDR3 sequence: CASSWGPGGEAFF. Written as DNA, the CDR3 is TGTGCCAGCAGCTGGGGGCCGGGAGGTGAAGCTTTCTTT.

The V gene is TRBV5-1, the J gene TRBJ2-7; 7 bases fit TRBD1. V lost 4 bases and J lost 2; bases outside the gene matches: 6. Germline V gives CDR1 SGHRS, CDR2 YFSETQ. The CDR3 spans 14 residues. The CDR3 here is CASSRDRATYEQYF. For the CDR3, the DNA is TGCGCCAGCAGCCGTGACAGGGCTACCTACGAGCAGTACTTC.

CDR3 in amino acids: CASSPWTGNLTNQPQHF. CDR3 bases: TGTGCCAGCAGCCCGTGGACAGGCAACTTAACCAATCAGCCCCAGCATTTT. The V and J genes are TRBV7-9 and TRBJ1-5; 7 bases map to TRBD1. V lost 5 bases to trimming and J lost 3 bases; unmatched junction nucleotides: 13. This CDR3 spans 17 amino acids. Per the germline V gene, CDR1 is SEHNR and CDR2 is FQNEAQ (reference sequence).

The V gene is TRBV30, the J gene TRBJ1-5; a possible D gene is TRBD1 (6 bases). Germline CDR1 is GTSNPN and CDR2 is SVGIG (reference sequence). The CDR3 is 13 amino acids. V lost 1 base to trimming and J lost 4 bases, with 8 bases between them. CDR3 sequence reads: CAWSGGGNQPQHF. The CDR3 DNA sequence: TGTGCCTGGAGTGGAGGGGGTAATCAGCCCCAGCATTTT.

The V and J genes are TRBV5-1 and TRBJ2-3, with TRBD2 identical over 11 bases. The germline V gene encodes CDR1 SGHRS and CDR2 YFSETQ. V was clipped by 4 bases and J by 3 bases; unmatched bases: 10. The CDR3 is 17 residues long. The CDR3 spells CASSLGASGGRTDTQYF. The DNA of the CDR3 is TGCGCCAGCAGCCTAGGGGCTAGCGGGGGGCGGACAGATACGCAGTATTTT.

With regard to this clone: The junction shows a germline mismatch at one end, possibly a read error. The CDR3 reads CPSSPTGTGRRGDTF. In DNA, the CDR3 is TGTCCCAGCAGTCCCACCGGGACAGGGAGGAGAGGTGACACCTTC. The rearrangement links TRBV28 to TRBJ1-2; 9 bases map to TRBD1. The CDR3 has 15 residues. Germline V gene lookup returns CDR1 MDHEN and CDR2 SYDVKM.

This chain connects TRBV14 to TRBJ2-7; no firm D call. The germline CDR1 and CDR2 sequences are SGHDN and FVKESK. V was cut by 2 bases and J by 6 bases, with 5 bases left in between. The CDR3 extends over 11 amino acids. The chain's CDR3 is CASSQYGEQYF. In nucleotides, the CDR3 is TGTGCCAGCAGCCAATACGGCGAGCAGTACTTC.

The chain carries TRBV7-2 and TRBJ1-5, with a tentative D call TRBD1 (6 bases). The germline V gene encodes CDR1 SGHTA and CDR2 FQGNSA. The ends were cut back, 5 bases at V and 4 bases at J, with 12 bases in the middle. There are 14 residues in the CDR3. DNA for the CDR3: TGTGCCAGCAGCCGACAGGTAGGGAATCAGCCCCAGCATTTT. Amino acid sequence: CASSRQVGNQPQHF.

This sequence joins TRBV29-1 and TRBJ2-1, with D maybe TRBD1 (5 bases). The CDR3 covers 13 residues. Trimming pared 3 bases from V and 6 bases from J, leaving 12 bases between. Germline V CDR1 and CDR2: SQVTM, ANQGSEA. CDR3 sequence (DNA): TGCAGCGTTGAGGCAGGGCCCTTCAATGAGCAGTTCTTC. Translation gives CSVEAGPFNEQFF.

The chain employs TRBV18 and TRBJ2-5, with 8 bases that match TRBD1. The trim removed 3 bases at V and 5 bases at J, leaving 14 bases unmatched. The CDR3 consists of 17 residues. Germline V gene sequence: CDR1 KGHSH, CDR2 LQKENI. The CDR3 sequence: CASSPTYGTGLSETQYF. The CDR3 DNA reads as TGTGCCAGCTCACCGACATATGGGACAGGACTTTCGGAGACCCAGTACTTC.

The chain has TRBV27 and TRBJ2-2; D is unclear. CDR3 size: 15 residues. Deletions cut 2 bases from V and 6 bases from J, with 13 bases between. Per the germline V gene, CDR1 is MNHEY and CDR2 is SMNVEV (reference sequence). CDR3: CASSLLFMAAGELFF. As DNA, the CDR3 is TGTGCCAGCAGTTTACTATTTATGGCGGCCGGGGAGCTGTTTTTT.

The CDR3 region is CAWNLPPVFYEQYF. CDR3 nucleotide sequence: TGTGCCTGGAACCTACCCCCCGTATTCTACGAGCAGTACTTC. This chain joins TRBV30 and TRBJ2-7, with D hard to call. This CDR3 is 14 amino acids long. V lost 4 bases and J 3 bases, leaving 16 bases between the germline ends. Germline CDR1 reads GTSNPN; CDR2 reads SVGIG (reference sequence).

V usage is TRBV2 and J usage is TRBJ1-2; D unclear. Germline CDR1 and CDR2: SNHLY and FYNNEI. Trimming shortened V by 6 bases and J by 1 base, and 9 bases separated the two germline ends. This CDR3 comprises 13 residues. The CDR3 DNA reads as TGTGCCAGCAGCGAGAGCTTTAACTATGGCTACACCTTC. Translating it yields CASSESFNYGYTF.

The rearrangement joins TRBV2 to TRBJ2-7; perhaps TRBD1 as D (5 bases). Germline CDR1 SNHLY, CDR2 FYNNEI. V was clipped by 1 base and J by 2 bases, with 9 bases between them. The CDR3 sequence is 14 residues long. The CDR3 DNA follows: TGTGCCAGCAGTGAAGGCAGGGAACCCTACGAGCAGTACTTC. This gives the protein CASSEGREPYEQYF.

This chain uses TRBV29-1 with TRBJ1-2; 10 bases agree with TRBD1. Losses at the gene ends were 4 bases for V and 5 bases for J; bases not matched to a gene: 10. In germline, CDR1 is SQVTM, CDR2 ANQGSEA. This CDR3 contains 15 residues. The CDR3 protein is CSVGPAGQGGYGYTF. The CDR3 coding sequence is TGCAGCGTTGGACCCGCTGGACAGGGGGGTTATGGCTACACCTTC.

The chain is built from TRBV20-1 and TRBJ2-5; D is undetermined. The end of the DNA aligns better with TRBJ2-7, so the J call may be wrong. CDR1 DFQATT and CDR2 SNEGSKA come from the germline V gene (reference sequence). The CDR3 is 11 amino acids. The CDR3 loop reads CSARERYEQYF. The CDR3 bases are TGCAGTGCTAGAGAGCGCTACGAGCAGTACTTC.